This passage covers 22 T cell receptor beta chains from one sample sequenced in a study of follicular helper T cells after annual influenza vaccination. Measured with immunoSEQ multiplex PCR; TCRdb has only the in-frame clones, and not every one. The sample includes more than 8,500 clones, 80% to 85% of them seen just once. This sample's time point: 2015-2016 season, pre-vaccination. The specimen was CXCR5+ CD38- circulating T follicular helper cells from blood, collected on the day of influenza vaccination. Sample subset: circulating Tfh, non-naive CD4+CXCR5+PD-1+ (ICOS+CD38+ or ICOS-CD38-). The receptors here all came from an adult who received the influenza vaccine.

The chain joins TRBV27 to TRBJ2-1; 8 bases align to TRBD2. In germline, CDR1 is MNHEY, CDR2 SMNVEV (reference sequence). The CDR3 spans 16 residues. V lost 3 bases to trimming and J lost 8 bases; unmatched junction nucleotides: 12. In DNA, the CDR3 is TGTGCCAGCAGTTTGTCGACCGGGAGGGCCTATCATGAGCAGTTCTTC. This encodes CASSLSTGRAYHEQFF.

The genes are TRBV6-1 and TRBJ1-1; D may be TRBD1 (6 bases). The CDR3 has 13 residues. V was clipped by 7 bases and J by 4 bases, with 13 bases between them. Germline V CDR1 and CDR2: MNHNS, SASEGT. CDR3 amino acids: CASIHPRGTEAFF. The DNA for the CDR3 is TGTGCCAGCATTCACCCCAGGGGCACTGAAGCTTTCTTT.

The CDR3 protein is CASSALGLAGGGNEQFF. The CDR3 coding sequence is TGTGCCAGCAGTGCACTGGGACTAGCGGGAGGGGGCAATGAGCAGTTCTTC. The rearrangement links TRBV2 to TRBJ2-1; 16 bases are a match to TRBD2. Germline trimming cut 4 bases from V and 6 bases from J; bases unmatched to any gene: 6. The V gene's germline CDR1 is SNHLY and CDR2 FYNNEI. This CDR3 has 17 amino acids.

This clone came up a few times. The chain couples TRBV5-1 to TRBJ2-7; tentative D call: TRBD1 (7 bases). V gave up 2 bases and J gave up 1 base, with 13 bases separating them. This CDR3 has 15 amino acids. The germline CDR1 and CDR2 sequences are SGHRS and YFSETQ. This CDR3 reads CASSFGGQQSYEQYF. CDR3 DNA sequence: TGCGCCAGCAGCTTCGGGGGACAGCAATCCTACGAGCAGTACTTC.

The V gene is TRBV30, the J gene TRBJ2-5; D unresolved. The CDR3 runs to 11 residues. CDR1 is GTSNPN and CDR2 is SVGIG in the germline V gene (reference sequence). Deletions cut 2 bases from V and 1 base from J, with 2 bases between. The CDR3, as DNA: TGTGCCTGGAGTACCCAAGAGACCCAGTACTTC. Its translation is CAWSTQETQYF. The variable domain in full, with the rest retrieved from reference TRBV30 and TRBJ2-5, is SQTIHQWPATLVQPVGSPLSLECTVEGTSNPNLYWYRQAAGRGLQLLFYSVGIGQISSEVPQNLSASRPQDRQFILSSKKLLLSDSGFYLCAWSTQETQYFGPGTRLLVL.

V is TRBV6-1 and J is TRBJ1-4, with D maybe TRBD1 (5 bases). The CDR3 covers 15 residues. V lost 7 bases and J lost 8, with 20 bases in between. Germline CDR1 and CDR2: MNHNS and SASEGT. CDR3 protein: CASTPRAGRREKLFF. CDR3 bases: TGTGCCAGCACCCCGCGGGCAGGGCGACGGGAAAAACTGTTTTTT.

The chain recombines TRBV14 with TRBJ2-1; 7 nucleotides line up with TRBD2. This CDR3 is 15 amino acids long. The V and J ends lost 7 bases and 4 bases, in that order; junction bases with no gene match: 10. CDR1 is SGHDN and CDR2 is FVKESK in the germline V gene. The CDR3 protein is CASNDPREGYNEQFF. In DNA, the CDR3 is TGTGCCAGCAACGATCCTAGGGAGGGGTACAATGAGCAGTTCTTC.

The chain links TRBV7-2 to TRBJ2-1, with 9 bases lining up with TRBD2. This CDR3 is 15 amino acids long. The J segment lost 4 bases and the V segment lost 1 base, leaving 2 bases of the junction unmatched. Germline CDR1 and CDR2: SGHTA and FQGNSA. CDR3 sequence (DNA): TGTGCCAGCAGCTTAGTGGCGGGAGGGTACAATGAGCAGTTCTTC. Translated, it gives CASSLVAGGYNEQFF.

This chain connects TRBV9 to TRBJ1-5; 9 nucleotides match TRBD1. CDR3 length equals 15 residues. Per the germline V gene, CDR1 is SGDLS and CDR2 is YYNGEE. V shed 3 bases, J shed 5 bases, and the junction held 6 bases outside the gene matches. CDR3 sequence (DNA): TGTGCCAGCAGCGCGGGCGGGGACAGGGATCAGCCCCAGCATTTT. This codes for CASSAGGDRDQPQHF.

The chain uses TRBV7-2 and TRBJ1-2; D gene uncertain. Per germline, CDR1 SGHTA and CDR2 FQGNSA. The CDR3 contains 15 residues. The V end was cut by 4 bases, the J end by 5 bases, with 17 bases between. CDR3: CASSWNRIGGYGYTF. CDR3 in DNA: TGTGCCAGCAGCTGGAATCGGATCGGTGGGTATGGCTACACCTTC.

This clone appeared a few times. The chain employs TRBV15 and TRBJ2-7, with TRBD2 matching 9 bases. Losses at the gene ends were 4 bases for V and 5 bases for J; bases not matched to a gene: 9. This CDR3 has 15 residues. Germline V CDR1 and CDR2: LNHNV, YYDKDF (reference sequence). The CDR3 loop reads CATSKPDGGRDEQYF. The CDR3 DNA reads TGTGCCACCAGCAAACCCGACGGCGGGAGGGACGAGCAGTACTTC.

This clone was counted a single time. The CDR3 nucleotides are TGCGCCAGCACCCCATCGGCGGGAGGGCCCCATTACAATGAGCAGTTCTTC. This codes for CASTPSAGGPHYNEQFF. The chain has TRBV5-1 and TRBJ2-1; 9 nucleotides line up with TRBD2. The CDR3 totals 17 residues. V gave up 6 bases and J gave up 4 bases; unmatched junction bases: 14. Germline CDR1 is SGHRS and CDR2 is YFSETQ.

The chain links TRBV30 to TRBJ2-6; D is unclear. Germline assignment: CDR1 GTSNPN and CDR2 SVGIG (reference sequence). V gave up 7 bases and J gave up 4 bases, with 8 bases separating them. There are 12 residues in the CDR3. The CDR3 bases are TGTGCCTTGCAGCCCGGGGCCAACGTCCTGACTTTC. Amino acid sequence: CALQPGANVLTF. The full variable domain, in which reference TRBV30 and TRBJ2-6 provide the parts outside the CDR3, is SQTIHQWPATLVQPVGSPLSLECTVEGTSNPNLYWYRQAAGRGLQLLFYSVGIGQISSEVPQNLSASRPQDRQFILSSKKLLLSDSGFYLCALQPGANVLTFGAGSRLTVL.

This chain connects TRBV12-5 to TRBJ2-2, with D possibly being TRBD1 (6 bases). Germline values: CDR1 LGHNT, CDR2 FRNRAP. V shed 0 bases and J shed 6 bases, with 17 bases lying between them. The CDR3 is 17 amino acids. The CDR3 loop reads CASGLVMSPGVPGELFF. CDR3 nucleotide sequence: TGTGCTAGTGGTTTGGTAATGAGCCCAGGGGTACCCGGGGAGCTGTTTTTT.

The chain has TRBV19 and TRBJ2-3; TRBD2 matches 10 bases. The CDR3 extends over 16 amino acids. Unmatched junction bases numbered 10, after V lost 4 bases and J lost 6 bases. CDR1 is LNHDA, CDR2 SQIVND, per germline (reference sequence). CDR3 bases: TGTGCCAGTAGTACCTCCAGCGGGAGGGCCCCGGATACGCAGTATTTT. It is translated as CASSTSSGRAPDTQYF.

This clone is a singleton in its sample. The chain links TRBV6-6 to TRBJ2-3, with no clear D. Germline V gene sequence: CDR1 MNHNY, CDR2 SVGAGI (reference sequence). The CDR3 spans 11 residues. The germline V and J ends were trimmed by 5 bases and 14 bases, with 14 bases remaining between them. The CDR3: CASSPNYRRYF. The CDR3 DNA reads as TGTGCCAGCAGTCCCAATTACAGAAGGTATTTT.

Written as DNA, the CDR3 is TGTGCTAGTGGTTTAGAGGAGACCCAGTACTTC. Protein sequence: CASGLEETQYF. V and J are TRBV12-5 and TRBJ2-5; D gene ambiguous. V was clipped by 3 bases and J by 5 bases, with 4 bases between them. There are 11 residues in the CDR3. The V gene's germline CDR1 is LGHNT and CDR2 FRNRAP.

The gene calls are TRBV18 and TRBJ2-5; no reliable D call. V was trimmed by 0 bases and J by 4 bases, leaving 9 bases between them. Germline CDR1 KGHSH, CDR2 LQKENI. The CDR3 contains 14 residues. DNA for the CDR3: TGTGCCAGCTCACCACCGGGAACCTCAGAGACCCAGTACTTC. It translates to CASSPPGTSETQYF.

The CDR3 DNA sequence: TGTGCCACCAGCATCAGGGGGGGTTTGGGCGAGCAGTACTTC. Translated, it gives CATSIRGGLGEQYF. J is TRBJ2-7 and V is TRBV15; the D gene could be TRBD1 or TRBD2 (7 bases each). Trimming stripped 4 bases from V and 6 bases from J, with 16 bases between. Germline CDR1 reads LNHNV; CDR2 reads YYDKDF (reference sequence). CDR3 length: 14 amino acids.

This clone was seen a single time. V and J are TRBV9 and TRBJ2-1; 11 bases align to TRBD2. CDR1 is SGDLS and CDR2 is YYNGEE in the germline V gene. J was trimmed by 3 bases and V by 4 bases; bases with no gene match: 3. The CDR3 loop spans 15 amino acids. CDR3 amino acids: CASSPGLADYNEQFF. The DNA for the CDR3 is TGTGCCAGCAGCCCGGGACTAGCGGACTACAATGAGCAGTTCTTC.

The chain uses TRBV4-2 and TRBJ2-1; 9 bases fit TRBD2. CDR3 size: 15 residues. Unmatched junction bases numbered 6, after V lost 0 bases and J lost 9 bases. In germline, CDR1 is LGHNA, CDR2 YNFKEQ. Written as DNA, the CDR3 is TGTGCCAGCAGCCAAGATACGCGGGAGGGCCGTGAGCAGTTCTTC. Protein: CASSQDTREGREQFF.

The chain joins TRBV6-1 to TRBJ2-5; 7 bases match TRBD2. With the DNA end fitting TRBJ2-7 better, the J assignment may be wrong. The CDR3 spans 13 residues. The germline V gene has CDR1 MNHNS and CDR2 SASEGT. Here the CDR3 reads CASSVAGAYEQYF. The CDR3 region has the DNA TGTGCCAGCAGTGTGGCGGGAGCCTACGAGCAGTACTTC.